The 19 T cell receptor beta chains below all came from one sample that was sequenced in a study of OX40 agonist ivuxolimab in advanced cancers. This table comes from immunoSEQ multiplex PCR, and its TCRdb copy is limited to in-frame clones, with some not included. The sample has approximately 91,000 clones, around 90% seen once. This specimen was CD4+ or CD8+ T cells sorted from blood, taken in a trial of the OX40 agonist ivuxolimab. All receptors come from an adult with an advanced solid tumor such as melanoma, head and neck, liver or kidney cancer.

Only a few counts were recorded for this clone. The chain has TRBV6-5 and TRBJ1-2; a weak D match, TRBD1 (5 bases). The germline CDR1 and CDR2 sequences are MNHEY and SVGAGI. The CDR3 contains 12 residues. The V end lost 8 bases, the J end lost 8 bases, and 15 bases lay between the germline ends. The CDR3 nucleotides are TGTGCCAGCTCCCGGGGCGTTAACGGCTACACCTTC. Translating gives CASSRGVNGYTF.

This clone was seen only once. The genes are TRBV18 and TRBJ1-5; the match to TRBD1 covers 8 bases. From germline, CDR1 is KGHSH and CDR2 LQKENI. CDR3 length: 13 amino acids. The junction had 5 bases not matched to a gene; V was cut back by 6 bases and J by 7 bases. CDR3 in amino acids: CASSPDRDQPQHF. CDR3 DNA sequence: TGTGCCAGCTCTCCGGACAGGGACCAGCCCCAGCATTTT.

The rearrangement joins TRBV7-2 to TRBJ2-4; TRBD1 agrees at 8 bases. The CDR3 sequence is 14 residues long. Germline values: CDR1 SGHTA, CDR2 FQGNSA. The junction had 8 bases not matched to a gene; V was cut back by 4 bases and J by 9 bases. The CDR3 region is CASSSPRQGSIQYF. The CDR3, as DNA: TGTGCCAGCAGCTCCCCGCGACAGGGGAGCATTCAGTACTTC. Together with reference TRBV7-2 and TRBJ2-4, the CDR3 gives the full variable domain: GAGVSQSPSNKVTEKGKDVELRCDPISGHTALYWYRQSLGQGLEFLIYFQGNSAPDKSGLPSDRFSAERTGGSVSTLTIQRTQQEDSAVYLCASSSPRQGSIQYFGAGTRLSVL.

The chain links TRBV7-2 to TRBJ2-3, with 15 positions matching TRBD2. The CDR3 totals 16 residues. Germline V gene data show CDR1 as SGHTA and CDR2 as FQGNSA. V lost 5 bases to trimming and J lost 5 bases; unmatched junction nucleotides: 5. The CDR3, as DNA: TGTGCCAGCAGCCGGACTAGCGGGGGGGCAGGAGATACGCAGTATTTT. Protein: CASSRTSGGAGDTQYF.

The chain combines TRBV18 with TRBJ1-3; 7 nucleotides match TRBD1. CDR1 KGHSH and CDR2 LQKENI come from the germline V gene. J lost 0 bases, V lost 3 bases, and 2 bases had no gene match. CDR3 length: 15 amino acids. CDR3 protein: CASSPRDSSGNTIYF. The CDR3 DNA follows: TGTGCCAGCTCACCTCGGGACAGCTCTGGAAACACCATATATTTT. Supplemented by reference TRBV18 and TRBJ1-3, the full variable domain reads NAGVMQNPRHLVRRRGQEARLRCSPMKGHSHVYWYRQLPEEGLKFMVYLQKENIIDESGMPKERFSAEFPKEGPSILRIQQVVRGDSAAYFCASSPRDSSGNTIYFGEGSWLTVV.

This clone has just one count. The genes are TRBV29-1 and TRBJ2-2; D perhaps matches TRBD1 (5 bases). This CDR3 contains 12 residues. The V gene's germline CDR1 is SQVTM and CDR2 ANQGSEA. The chain's CDR3 is CTYRKVTGELFF. CDR3 bases: TGCACCTACAGGAAGGTGACCGGGGAGCTGTTTTTT.

The V and J genes are TRBV5-1 and TRBJ2-3; 8 nucleotides align to TRBD2. CDR3 length equals 17 residues. The J segment lost 7 bases and the V segment lost 2 bases, leaving 15 bases of the junction unmatched. Germline V gives CDR1 SGHRS, CDR2 YFSETQ. The CDR3 nucleotides are TGCGCCAGCAGCTTCAGCGGGGGCCTTAGAAGGGAGAATACGCAGTATTTT. Its translation is CASSFSGGLRRENTQYF.

The chain combines TRBV6-6 with TRBJ1-2, with 10 bases fitting TRBD1. The germline CDR1 and CDR2 sequences are MNHNY and SVGAGI (reference sequence). This CDR3 is built from 14 residues. J lost 3 bases, V lost 6 bases, and 4 bases had no gene match. The CDR3 loop is CASRRQGADYGYTF. The CDR3 DNA sequence: TGTGCCAGCAGACGACAGGGGGCTGACTATGGCTACACCTTC.

In this sample, this clone turned up once. This rearrangement joins TRBV6-5 to TRBJ2-3; 9 positions match TRBD2. Trimming removed 4 bases from V and 0 bases from J; junction bases left unmatched: 5. CDR1 and CDR2 from the germline V gene are MNHEY and SVGAGI. The length of the CDR3 is 16 residues. As DNA, the CDR3 is TGTGCCAGCAGTTCCCTAGCGGGGCTGAGCACAGATACGCAGTATTTT. It codes for CASSSLAGLSTDTQYF.

V and J are TRBV9 and TRBJ2-7; D is undetermined. The CDR3 is 15 residues long. The V and J ends lost 0 bases and 5 bases respectively, with 15 bases between them. Germline CDR1 and CDR2: SGDLS and YYNGEE. In DNA, the CDR3 is TGTGCCAGCAGCGTAGGGGGTCCAATGAATGACGAGCAGTACTTC. Protein product: CASSVGGPMNDEQYF.

The CDR3 protein is CAISGASGALTYEQYF. The CDR3 DNA follows: TGTGCCATCAGTGGGGCTTCGGGGGCCCTCACCTACGAGCAGTACTTC. The rearrangement uses TRBV10-3 and TRBJ2-7, with D perhaps assigned TRBD1 or TRBD2 (6 bases each). CDR1 is ENHRY and CDR2 is SYGVKD in the germline V gene. V lost 4 bases and J lost 2, with 18 bases in between. The CDR3 has 16 residues.

The chain employs TRBV18 and TRBJ2-2; no firm D call. CDR1 is KGHSH and CDR2 is LQKENI in the germline V gene. V lost 0 bases to trimming and J lost 5 bases, with 4 bases between them. CDR3 size: 13 residues. The chain's CDR3 is CASSPPVTGELFF. CDR3 in DNA: TGTGCCAGCTCACCACCTGTGACCGGGGAGCTGTTTTTT.

The chain has TRBV19 and TRBJ1-5; D is possibly TRBD1 (5 bases). The V gene lost 5 bases and the J gene lost 0 bases, with 14 bases spanning the gap. The CDR3 is 16 amino acids. Germline V lookup: CDR1 LNHDA, CDR2 SQIVND (reference sequence). The CDR3: CASSLQGLYSNQPQHF. CDR3 coding DNA: TGTGCCAGTAGTCTCCAGGGATTGTATAGCAATCAGCCCCAGCATTTT. The complete variable domain, with remaining parts taken from reference TRBV19 and TRBJ1-5, reads DGGITQSPKYLFRKEGQNVTLSCEQNLNHDAMYWYRQDPGQGLRLIYYSQIVNDFQKGDIAEGYSVSREKKESFPLTVTSAQKNPTAFYLCASSLQGLYSNQPQHFGDGTRLSIL.

The chain recombines TRBV7-2 with TRBJ1-2; TRBD1 agrees at 8 bases. The CDR3 length is 15 residues. Per germline, CDR1 SGHTA and CDR2 FQGNSA. Trimming took 4 bases from V and 7 from J; bases not matched to a gene: 11. The CDR3 DNA is TGTGCCAGCAGCTCAGGACAGGGTATTGTCTTTGGCTACACCTTC. It is translated as CASSSGQGIVFGYTF. The full variable domain, in which reference TRBV7-2 and TRBJ1-2 provide the parts outside the CDR3, is GAGVSQSPSNKVTEKGKDVELRCDPISGHTALYWYRQSLGQGLEFLIYFQGNSAPDKSGLPSDRFSAERTGGSVSTLTIQRTQQEDSAVYLCASSSGQGIVFGYTFGSGTRLTVV.

This chain connects TRBV7-9 to TRBJ1-5, with D maybe TRBD1 (6 bases). V lost 5 bases and J lost 4, with 12 bases in between. CDR1 SEHNR and CDR2 FQNEAQ come from the germline V gene (reference sequence). This CDR3 is built from 14 residues. CDR3 in amino acids: CASSRGQNNQPQHF. The CDR3 nucleotides read TGTGCCAGCAGCCGAGGACAGAATAATCAGCCCCAGCATTTT.

The V call is TRBV4-1, the J call TRBJ2-6; 10 bases align to TRBD1. Germline V gene sequence: CDR1 MGHRA, CDR2 YSYEKL. The V gene end was trimmed by 3 bases and the J gene end by 2 bases; junction bases not matched to a gene: 13. The CDR3 is 20 residues long. The CDR3 DNA follows: TGCGCCAGCAGCCATTCAGACAGGGGGCAACCCCTGCCTGGGGCCAACGTCCTGACTTTC. Translation gives CASSHSDRGQPLPGANVLTF.

The chain is built from TRBV5-1 and TRBJ2-2; D ambiguous. The germline CDR1 and CDR2 sequences are SGHRS and YFSETQ. This CDR3 has 18 amino acids. V lost 1 base, J lost 2 bases, and 18 bases lay in between. Here the CDR3 reads CASSLLTPRARNTGELFF. For the CDR3, the DNA is TGCGCCAGCAGCTTGTTAACCCCACGAGCTCGAAACACCGGGGAGCTGTTTTTT. The full variable domain, rest sourced from reference TRBV5-1 and TRBJ2-2, is KAGVTQTPRYLIKTRGQQVTLSCSPISGHRSVSWYQQTPGQGLQFLFEYFSETQRNKGNFPGRFSGRQFSNSRSEMNVSTLELGDSALYLCASSLLTPRARNTGELFFGEGSRLTVL.

V gene TRBV5-1 combines with J gene TRBJ2-3, with 8 bases lining up with TRBD1. CDR1 is SGHRS, CDR2 YFSETQ, per germline. J was trimmed by 2 bases and V by 5 bases; bases with no gene match: 4. The CDR3 is 14 residues long. The CDR3 nucleotides read TGCGCCAGCAGAGGACAGGGATACACAGATACGCAGTATTTT. This encodes CASRGQGYTDTQYF. The whole variable domain, filled in from reference TRBV5-1 and TRBJ2-3, reads KAGVTQTPRYLIKTRGQQVTLSCSPISGHRSVSWYQQTPGQGLQFLFEYFSETQRNKGNFPGRFSGRQFSNSRSEMNVSTLELGDSALYLCASRGQGYTDTQYFGPGTRLTVL.

The rearrangement joins TRBV19 to TRBJ1-5; 7 positions match TRBD1. The germline V gene encodes CDR1 LNHDA and CDR2 SQIVND (reference sequence). V lost 3 bases, J lost 2 bases, and 7 bases stayed unmatched. The CDR3 runs 16 residues. CDR3: CASSIFSGTGNQPQHF. CDR3 bases: TGTGCCAGTAGTATCTTTTCCGGGACAGGCAATCAGCCCCAGCATTTT.